This TCR beta chain was obtained from a study of T-cell reconstitution after alpha-beta-depleted transplantation in children. General study findings and limits: By one year post-transplant, T-cell counts and diversity largely arose from T cells that were newly produced.

Points on this clonotype: Its cognate antigen is unknown.

Molecular barcoding with unique molecular identifiers was used for the TCRbeta library. A single record per CDR3 protein comes from TCRdb applying MiXCR to the PCR reads. The sample carries some 450,000 distinct CDR3 sequences, about 40% recorded once. The CDR3 has 14 amino acids. V shed 7 bases and J 2 bases; nucleotides not matched to a gene: 2. The sequences come from PBMCs, collected before TCRalphabeta/CD19-depleted stem cell transplant. This sequence was found in a girl aged 2 to 10 with aplastic anemia, due to receive a stem cell transplant. This chain links TRBV12-3 or TRBV12-4 with TRBJ1-6; 7 bases are a match to TRBD1. The CDR3 here is CASNQGAYNSPLHF. The CDR3 DNA reads as TGTGCCAGCAACCAGGGGGCCTATAATTCACCCCTCCACTTT.